This T cell receptor (beta chain) was sequenced during a study of identical twins. Study-wide results and limits: Because invariant MAIT and iNKT cells could be present, zero-insertion analyses could be partly confounded.

Via MiXCR, TCRdb re-called the 5' RACE reads, giving one row per CDR3 protein. The data hold approximately 250,000 distinct CDR3 sequences, with 6.5% observed a single time. The CDR3 length is 15 residues. Deletions cut 6 bases from V and 4 bases from J, with 16 bases between. Looked up from germline, CDR1 is MNHEY and CDR2 is SMNVEV (reference sequence). This clonotype has more than one count but fewer than ten. As yet, its antigen is unknown. The same sample was also used in a study of T cells expressing NK-cell markers.

This receptor was taken from a woman between 18 and 29 years old in good health. The sequencing input was CD8+ T cells sorted from blood. This rearrangement joins TRBV27 to TRBJ2-1; TRBD2 is a possible D gene (5 bases). The CDR3, as DNA: TGTGCCAGCAGCTTGGAGCCTAGCAGGTACAATGAGCAGTTCTTC. It yields the protein CASSLEPSRYNEQFF.